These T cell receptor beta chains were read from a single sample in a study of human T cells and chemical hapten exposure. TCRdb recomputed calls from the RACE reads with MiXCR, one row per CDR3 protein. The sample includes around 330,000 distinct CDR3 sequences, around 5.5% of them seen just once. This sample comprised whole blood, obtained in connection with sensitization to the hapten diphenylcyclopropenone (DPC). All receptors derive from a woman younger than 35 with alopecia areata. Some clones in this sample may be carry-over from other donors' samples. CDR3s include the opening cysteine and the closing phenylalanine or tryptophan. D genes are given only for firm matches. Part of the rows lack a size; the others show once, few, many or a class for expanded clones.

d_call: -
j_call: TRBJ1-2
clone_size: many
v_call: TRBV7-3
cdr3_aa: CASSSGDGPLDYGYTF
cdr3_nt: TGTGCCAGCAGCTCAGGGGACGGGCCCCTTGACTATGGCTACACCTTC

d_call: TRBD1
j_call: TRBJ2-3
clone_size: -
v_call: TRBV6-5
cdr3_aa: CASSLTTGGSTDTQYF
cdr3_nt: TGTGCCAGCAGCTTAACGACAGGGGGCAGCACAGATACGCAGTATTTT

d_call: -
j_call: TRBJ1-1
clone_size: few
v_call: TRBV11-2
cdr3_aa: CASSISLNTEAFF
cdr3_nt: TGTGCCAGCAGCATAAGCTTGAACACTGAAGCTTTCTTT

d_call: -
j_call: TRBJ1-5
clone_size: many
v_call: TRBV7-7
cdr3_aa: CAAGQPNQPQHF
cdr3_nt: TGTGCCGCGGGGCAGCCAAATCAGCCCCAGCATTTT

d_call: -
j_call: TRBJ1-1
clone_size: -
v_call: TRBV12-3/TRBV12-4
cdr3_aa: CASSQGRVNTEAFF
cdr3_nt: TGTGCCAGCAGCCAAGGACGGGTGAACACTGAAGCTTTCTTT

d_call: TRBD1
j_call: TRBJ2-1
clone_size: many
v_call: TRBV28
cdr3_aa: CASRTGPYNEQFF
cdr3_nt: TGTGCCAGCCGGACAGGTCCCTACAATGAGCAGTTCTTC

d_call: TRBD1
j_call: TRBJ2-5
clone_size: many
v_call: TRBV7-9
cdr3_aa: CASSPWDSQETQYF
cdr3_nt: TGTGCCAGCAGCCCCTGGGACAGTCAAGAGACCCAGTACTTC

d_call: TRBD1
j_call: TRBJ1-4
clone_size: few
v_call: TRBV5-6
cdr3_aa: CASSLRQGSTNEKLFF
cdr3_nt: TGTGCCAGCAGCTTAAGACAGGGGTCAACTAATGAAAAACTGTTTTTT

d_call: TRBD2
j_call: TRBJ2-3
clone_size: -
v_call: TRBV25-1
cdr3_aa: CASSDVSGTSYGSQYF
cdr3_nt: TGTGCCAGCAGTGACGTATCCGGGACTAGTTACGGGTCGCAGTATTTT

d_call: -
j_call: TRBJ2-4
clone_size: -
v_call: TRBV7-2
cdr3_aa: CASSRQKAKNIQYF
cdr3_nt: TGTGCCAGCAGCCGACAGAAAGCCAAAAACATTCAGTACTTC

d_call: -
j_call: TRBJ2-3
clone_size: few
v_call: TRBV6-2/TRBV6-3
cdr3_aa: CASAQLPNTDTQYF
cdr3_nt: TGTGCCAGCGCCCAGCTACCGAACACAGATACGCAGTATTTT

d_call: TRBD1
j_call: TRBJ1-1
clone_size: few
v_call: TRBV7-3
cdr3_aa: CASSPSTGHTEAFF
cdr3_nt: TGTGCCAGCAGCCCGTCGACAGGGCACACTGAAGCTTTCTTT

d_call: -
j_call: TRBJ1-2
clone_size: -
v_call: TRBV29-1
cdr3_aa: CSVEIYGGNYGYTF
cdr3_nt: TGCAGCGTTGAGATATACGGCGGCAACTATGGCTACACCTTC